A selection of T cell receptor beta chains follows, all from one sample in a study of blood T cell repertoires in COVID-19. Libraries were prepared by immunoSEQ multiplex PCR; TCRdb keeps only in-frame clonotypes and omits some of them. Of 50,000 to 70,000 clones listed, 84% are singletons. The specimen sequenced was peripheral blood. Source of these receptors: a woman between 55 and 75 years old with acute or convalescent COVID-19. The CDR3 runs from the conserved cysteine through the conserved F or W. D genes are given only for firm matches. Clone size is not always given. Where it is, it says once, few, many or a class for expanded clones.

TRBJ1-2 | - | 13 | TRBV27 | - | TGTGCCAGCAGCCCAATTACAGGGAATGGCTACACCTTC | CASSPITGNGYTF
TRBJ2-7 | - | 15 | TRBV30 | - | TGTGCCTGGAGTCGAGCTTGGAACAGCCCCTACGAGCAGTACTTC | CAWSRAWNSPYEQYF
TRBJ2-7 | TRBD2 | 15 | TRBV7-2 | once | TGTGCCAGCAGCTTACAACGGGGGGGATCCTACGAGCAGTACTTC | CASSLQRGGSYEQYF
TRBJ2-1 | - | 16 | TRBV5-1 | - | TGCGCCAGCACCCCCATAAGTCTTCAGGGGATCAATGAGCAGTTCTTC | CASTPISLQGINEQFF
TRBJ2-4 | - | 15 | TRBV19 | - | TGTGCCAGTAGTATAGCGAGGGGGTCCAAAAACATTCAGTACTTC | CASSIARGSKNIQYF
TRBJ1-1 | - | 12 | TRBV12-3/TRBV12-4 | once | TGTGCCAGCAGTCATACAAACACTGAAGCTTTCTTT | CASSHTNTEAFF
TRBJ1-2 | - | 13 | TRBV12-3/TRBV12-4 | - | TGTGCCAGCAGCCAGGGGAGGGCCTATGGCTACACCTTC | CASSQGRAYGYTF
TRBJ1-6 | - | 13 | TRBV2 | - | TGTGCCAGCAGGGCAACAGGGAATTCACCCCTCCACTTT | CASRATGNSPLHF
TRBJ1-2 | TRBD1 | 14 | TRBV18 | - | TGTGCCAGCTCACCGGAAGACAGGGCCTATGGCTACACCTTC | CASSPEDRAYGYTF
TRBJ1-4 | - | 12 | TRBV2 | - | TGTGCCAGTCGGAGGGGAAATGAAAAACTGTTTTTT | CASRRGNEKLFF
TRBJ2-7 | TRBD1 | 13 | TRBV14 | - | TGTGCCAGCAGCGACCAGGGGGCCGGCGAGCAGTACTTC | CASSDQGAGEQYF
TRBJ2-2 | TRBD1 | 14 | TRBV29-1 | - | TGCAGCGACGGGGGCAGGGGGCCAACCGGGGAGCTGTTTTTT | CSDGGRGPTGELFF
TRBJ1-3 | - | 13 | TRBV7-9 | - | TGTGCCAGCAGTAAAGACATCGGAAACACCATATATTTT | CASSKDIGNTIYF
TRBJ1-5 | TRBD1 | 13 | TRBV19 | - | TGTGCCAGTAACAGGGGACCCAATCAGCCCCAGCATTTT | CASNRGPNQPQHF
TRBJ1-2 | TRBD1 | 15 | TRBV24-1 | - | TGTGCCACCAGTGACGGACAGGGTCCCGACTATGGCTACACCTTC | CATSDGQGPDYGYTF
TRBJ2-5 | TRBD1 | 17 | TRBV5-4 | once | TGTGCCAGCGGACAGGGGTCGAAGCCTAATTCCCAAGAGACCCAGTACTTC | CASGQGSKPNSQETQYF
TRBJ1-2 | - | 15 | TRBV15 | few | TGTGCCACCAGCAGAGCCGGGGTTTTAGGCTATGGCTACACCTTC | CATSRAGVLGYGYTF
TRBJ2-1 | - | 13 | TRBV6-1 | - | TGTGCCAGCAGTGAAGCCCGTTACAATGAGCAGTTCTTC | CASSEARYNEQFF
TRBJ1-1 | - | 14 | TRBV9 | - | TGTGCCAGCAGCGTAGAAGGGGCTATAGGAGAAGCTTTCTTT | CASSVEGAIGEAFF
TRBJ1-2 | - | 15 | TRBV5-1 | few | TGCGCCAGCAGCTGGTCACAGGAGCTCGGGGGTGGCTACACCTTC | CASSWSQELGGGYTF
TRBJ1-1 | TRBD1 | 15 | TRBV9 | - | TGTGCCAGCAGCGTAACGGGACAGGGGGCGAGTGAAGCTTTCTTT | CASSVTGQGASEAFF
TRBJ1-5 | - | 15 | TRBV20-1 | - | TGCAGTGCTAGTGGGCCAGACATTAGCAATCAGCCCCAGCATTTT | CSASGPDISNQPQHF
TRBJ1-5 | TRBD1 | 15 | TRBV7-9 | - | TGTGCCAGCAGCTTAGCTGGGACAGATAATCAGCCCCAGCATTTT | CASSLAGTDNQPQHF
TRBJ2-5 | - | 16 | TRBV11-2 | - | TGTGCCAGCAGCTTGGTAGCTAGCGCGGTGCCAGAGACCCAGTACTTC | CASSLVASAVPETQYF
TRBJ2-5 | - | 12 | TRBV9 | - | TGTGCCAGCAGCGTAGCTTTCGAGACCCAGTACTTC | CASSVAFETQYF
TRBJ2-3 | - | 12 | TRBV7-6 | - | TGTGCCAGCAGCGTACAGGCAGGGACGCAGTATTTT | CASSVQAGTQYF
TRBJ1-6 | - | 16 | TRBV5-1 | once | TGCGCCAGCAGCTTTACCGGACAGTCCAGTAATTCACCCCTCCACTTT | CASSFTGQSSNSPLHF
TRBJ1-4 | TRBD1 | 14 | TRBV6-5 | - | TGTGCCAGCAGTTACGGGACAGGGGACGGAAAACTGTTTTTT | CASSYGTGDGKLFF
TRBJ1-6 | - | 15 | TRBV5-1 | - | TGCGCCAGCAGCTCCGTGACAGGTACCAATTCACCCCTCCACTTT | CASSSVTGTNSPLHF
TRBJ1-2 | - | 15 | TRBV2 | few | TGTGCCAGCAGTGAAAGGAGAATGTTGGAGCCAGGCTACACCTTC | CASSERRMLEPGYTF
TRBJ1-1 | - | 12 | TRBV24-1 | - | TGTGCCACCAGTGATTTCGGGAATGAAGCTTTCTTT | CATSDFGNEAFF
TRBJ1-1 | - | 13 | TRBV5-1 | - | TGCGCCAGCAGCCCCGCGGGAGGGAGTGAAGCTTTCTTT | CASSPAGGSEAFF
TRBJ2-4 | TRBD2 | 14 | TRBV6-1 | - | TGTGCCAGCAGTGAAAGCGGGGGCGCAAACATTCAGTACTTC | CASSESGGANIQYF
TRBJ1-3 | - | 16 | TRBV5-5 | - | TGTGCCAGCAGCTTGGCCTCCTGGGGGCCTGGAAACACCATATATTTT | CASSLASWGPGNTIYF
TRBJ2-3 | - | 15 | TRBV6-2/TRBV6-3 | - | TGTGCCAGCAGTTACGGGCTAGCTGACACAGATACGCAGTATTTT | CASSYGLADTDTQYF
TRBJ2-3 | TRBD2 | 17 | TRBV9 | - | TGTGCCAGCAGCCCGCGACTAGGCGGGGGGATCACAGATACGCAGTATTTT | CASSPRLGGGITDTQYF
TRBJ1-2 | - | 14 | TRBV2 | - | TGTGCCAGCAGTGAAGGTCGGCGGGACTATGGCTACACCTTC | CASSEGRRDYGYTF
TRBJ1-1 | TRBD1 | 17 | TRBV5-5 | - | TGTGCCAGCAGCAGCTCGGGACAGATTTTCATGAACACTGAAGCTTTCTTT | CASSSSGQIFMNTEAFF
TRBJ1-5 | - | 15 | TRBV6-5 | - | TGTGCCAGCCTAACAGGATACAATAGCAATCAGCCCCAGCATTTT | CASLTGYNSNQPQHF